Shown below are 8 T cell receptor beta chains from a single sample sequenced in a study of blood T cell repertoires in COVID-19. TCRdb keeps only in-frame clones here, not all; method: immunoSEQ multiplex PCR. The data contain some 250,000 clones, approximately 83% of them singletons. Sequenced sample: PBMCs or T cells enriched from blood (not recorded which). Every receptor here comes from a woman aged 45-65 years who had recovered from COVID-19.

This sequence joins TRBV9 and TRBJ2-5, with 8 bases that match TRBD2. Looked up from germline, CDR1 is SGDLS and CDR2 is YYNGEE. This CDR3 spans 15 amino acids. V dropped 5 bases and J dropped 5; count of bases not matched to a gene: 11. The CDR3 DNA follows: TGTGCCAGCAGTAGACTCGGGACTAGTGATGAGACCCAGTACTTC. Amino acid sequence: CASSRLGTSDETQYF.

The chain uses TRBV27 and TRBJ2-7; 9 nucleotides line up with TRBD2. The CDR3 is made up of 16 amino acids. Germline V gives CDR1 MNHEY, CDR2 SMNVEV (reference sequence). Trimming removed 2 bases from V and 5 bases from J; junction bases left unmatched: 10. CDR3 sequence: CASSLERTASGNEQYF. Written as DNA, the CDR3 is TGTGCCAGCAGTTTAGAACGTACGGCTAGCGGGAACGAGCAGTACTTC.

This chain connects TRBV24-1 to TRBJ2-2, with D perhaps matching TRBD1 (5 bases). The CDR3 is 16 residues long. Per the germline V gene, CDR1 is KGHDR and CDR2 is SFDVKD. V shed 0 bases and J shed 5 bases, with 12 bases lying between them. The CDR3 DNA is TGTGCCACCAGTGATTTGAAGGGGCTAGATACCGGGGAGCTGTTTTTT. It translates to CATSDLKGLDTGELFF.

This clone has just one count. The rearrangement uses TRBV11-1 and TRBJ1-2; 10 bases agree with TRBD1. Germline-derived CDR1 and CDR2 are SGHAT and FQDESV (reference sequence). This CDR3 is 14 amino acids long. V trimming: 2 bases; J trimming: 6 bases; junction bases outside the gene matches: 3. Here the CDR3 DNA reads TGTGCCAGCAGCTTACGGGACAGGGGCCATGGCTACACCTTC. Its translation is CASSLRDRGHGYTF.

V is TRBV19 and J is TRBJ1-1, with D tentatively TRBD1 (6 bases). The CDR3 loop spans 17 amino acids. Germline CDR1 LNHDA, CDR2 SQIVND (reference sequence). Trimming left V 5 bases short and J 0 bases short, with 19 bases between. The CDR3 reads CASSSRDRIMMNTEAFF. The CDR3 DNA follows: TGTGCCAGTAGTTCCAGAGACAGGATTATGATGAACACTGAAGCTTTCTTT.

This chain joins TRBV5-4 and TRBJ2-5; the match to TRBD2 covers 8 bases. V trimming: 2 bases; J trimming: 1 base; junction bases outside the gene matches: 16. The length of the CDR3 is 19 residues. The germline gives CDR1 SGHNT, CDR2 YYREEE (reference sequence). The CDR3 sequence: CASSFSLTSGRYLQETQYF. The CDR3 DNA follows: TGTGCCAGCAGCTTCTCTCTAACAAGCGGGAGATACCTCCAAGAGACCCAGTACTTC.

The chain is built from TRBV6-5 and TRBJ1-3; 9 bases map to TRBD1. V shed 0 bases and J 4 bases; nucleotides not matched to a gene: 4. This CDR3 spans 16 amino acids. Germline values: CDR1 MNHEY, CDR2 SVGAGI. CDR3 DNA: TGTGCCAGCAGTTACTCATACGGGACAGGGGGAAACACCATATATTTT. Amino acid sequence: CASSYSYGTGGNTIYF.

The chain couples TRBV3-1 (or the pseudogene TRBV3-2) to TRBJ1-6; 8 nucleotides agree with TRBD1. V lost 1 base to trimming and J lost 11 bases; unmatched junction nucleotides: 7. The CDR3 runs 15 residues. CDR1 is LGHDT and CDR2 is YNNKEL in the germline V gene (reference sequence). CDR3 nucleotides: TGTGCCAGCAGCCAAGTCGGACAGGGTGGTACACCCCTCCACTTT. Its translation is CASSQVGQGGTPLHF.